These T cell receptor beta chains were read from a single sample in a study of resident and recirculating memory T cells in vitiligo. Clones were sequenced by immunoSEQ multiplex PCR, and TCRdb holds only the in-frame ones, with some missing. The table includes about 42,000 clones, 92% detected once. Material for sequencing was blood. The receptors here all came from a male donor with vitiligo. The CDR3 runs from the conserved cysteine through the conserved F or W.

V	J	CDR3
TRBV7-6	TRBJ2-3	CASSLAGLADTQYF
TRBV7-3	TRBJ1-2	CASSLASTGRGYTF
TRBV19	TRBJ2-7	CASSQGGNWYEQYF
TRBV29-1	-	CSGRGENAYEQYF
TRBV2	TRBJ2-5	CASSEDRGGETQYF
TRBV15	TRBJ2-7	CATSRGAGGTYEQYF
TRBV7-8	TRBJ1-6	CASSRDSSLGNSPLHF
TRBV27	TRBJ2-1	CASSLSRRGVGNEQFF
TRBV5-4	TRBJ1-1	CASSTGHSEAFF
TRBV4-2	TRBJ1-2	CASSPTRVFNRYTF
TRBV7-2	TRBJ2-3	CASSLLGDSGTDTQYF
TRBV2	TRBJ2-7	CASSTPGRGTYEQYF
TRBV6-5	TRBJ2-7	CASSSGQGKYEQYF
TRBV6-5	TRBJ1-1	CASRRAGPTEAFF
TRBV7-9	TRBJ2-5	CASSLAREIQETQYF
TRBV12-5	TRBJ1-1	CASAKPTSSSIQNTEAFF
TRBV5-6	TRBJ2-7	CASSFSSRGYEQYF
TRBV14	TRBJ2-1	CASSQDPLRPGLTRGNEQFF
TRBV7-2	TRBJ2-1	CASNFLAGVTGEQFF
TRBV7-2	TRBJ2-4	CASSRDREGNIQYF
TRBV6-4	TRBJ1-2	CAGSDSDRGGYTF
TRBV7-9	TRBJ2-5	CASSFAGGEETQYF
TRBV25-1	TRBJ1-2	CASSEEGRGRTYGYTF
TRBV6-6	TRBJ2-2	CASSPDRTNTGELFF
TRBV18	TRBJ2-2	CASHTAGTQTGTGELFF
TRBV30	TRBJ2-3	CAWSDPLSGGWTDTQYF
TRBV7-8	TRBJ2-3	CASSPLRGLTQYF
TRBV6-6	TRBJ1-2	CASRQTPTGGYTF
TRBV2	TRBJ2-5	CASSGFQETQYF
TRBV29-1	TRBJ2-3	CSVRGTTDTQYF
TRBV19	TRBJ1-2	CASSMSSRGQTYGYTF
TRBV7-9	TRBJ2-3	CASTITGTERDTQYF
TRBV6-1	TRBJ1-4	CASSELGAANEKLFF
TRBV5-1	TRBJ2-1	CASSLVDSSYNEQFF
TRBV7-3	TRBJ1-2	CASSLGEARSYGYTF
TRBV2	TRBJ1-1	CASSGQGLNTEAFF
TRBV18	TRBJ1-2	CASSPSSGTEYGYTF
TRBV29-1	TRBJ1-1	CSVVGKQGATEAFF
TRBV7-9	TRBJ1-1	CASSFGGWGLNTEAFF
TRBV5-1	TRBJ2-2	CASSPGLAPNTGELFF
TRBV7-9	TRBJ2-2	CASKRGNTGELFF
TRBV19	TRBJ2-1	CASSIQAGVGNEQFF
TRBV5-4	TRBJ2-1	CASSLIAGGYNEQFF
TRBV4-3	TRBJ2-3	CASSQRRTEQYF
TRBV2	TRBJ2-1	CASSGWGPTSSYNEQFF
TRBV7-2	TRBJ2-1	CASSRTLSYNEQFF
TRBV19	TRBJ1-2	CASTWGEGPYGYTF
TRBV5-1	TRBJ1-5	CASSLAGQTNQPQHF
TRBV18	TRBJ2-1	CASSPPSGGAYNEQFF
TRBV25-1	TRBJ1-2	CASSSPGWGYTF
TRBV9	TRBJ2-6	CASSVGLSSPSGNGANVLTF
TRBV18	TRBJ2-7	CASSPYRDRVDEQYF
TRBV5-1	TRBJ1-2	CASSLGGTEGFYGYTF
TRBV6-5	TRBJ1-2	CASSYSSQGAEDGYTF